The rows below give T cell receptor beta chains drawn from one sample of a study of cytomegalovirus exposure and HLA in healthy donors. Repertoires were generated with immunoSEQ multiplex PCR, while TCRdb's copy carries only in-frame clones and drops some. The sample comprises some 180,000 clones, 65% to 85% of which are singletons, and under 3% rests with the top ten. Sequencing used PBMCs. These receptors were collected from a woman in her twenties or thirties in good health and CMV-seronegative. Both conserved end residues are part of each CDR3. The D gene is left open where the match is weak. Not every row has a clone size; where given, it reads once, few, many or a size class.

>TRBD2|NA|TRBJ2-3|TRBV5-1
TGCGCCAGCAGCATACCTAGCGGGGGTCGCACAGATACGCAGTATTTT
CASSIPSGGRTDTQYF
>NA|few|TRBJ1-1|TRBV7-9
TGTGCCAGCGGGGGGGCCGAAGCTTTCTTT
CASGGAEAFF
>NA|NA|TRBJ2-1|TRBV10-1
TGCGCCAGCAGCTCGGGTTTCTCCTACAATGAGCAGTTCTTC
CASSSGFSYNEQFF
>TRBD2|NA|TRBJ2-3|TRBV4-1
TGCGCCAGCAGCCATAAGGGTGCTAGCGGGAGTGATACGCAGTATTTT
CASSHKGASGSDTQYF
>NA|NA|TRBJ2-1|TRBV6-1
TGTGCCTCCTGGAGCGGTTTCTCCTACAATGAGCAGTTCTTC
CASWSGFSYNEQFF
>TRBD2|once|TRBJ2-3|TRBV29-1
TGCAGCGTGGTGGGCGGGAGCGCTGATACGCAGTATTTT
CSVVGGSADTQYF
>NA|NA|TRBJ1-5|TRBV13
TGTGCCAGCAGCTTAGGAGCTGGGAGACTCAATCAGCCCCAGCATTTT
CASSLGAGRLNQPQHF
>TRBD2|NA|TRBJ2-7|TRBV28
TGTGCCAGCAGTTTAATGCGGGAGGGGGATTACGAGCAGTACTTC
CASSLMREGDYEQYF
>NA|NA|TRBJ1-5|TRBV7-8
TGTGCCAGCAGCTTAGAACTGGGCAATCAGCCCCAGCATTTT
CASSLELGNQPQHF
>NA|NA|TRBJ1-6|TRBV4-2
TGTGCCAGCAGCCAGCAGGGGAATTCACCCCTCCACTTT
CASSQQGNSPLHF
>NA|NA|TRBJ2-2|TRBV9
TGTGCCAGCAGCGTCAGATACACCGGGGAGCTGTTTTTT
CASSVRYTGELFF
>NA|NA|TRBJ1-5|TRBV7-9
TGTGCCAGCAGCCCCCCAGGCTGGGGCAATCAGCCCCAGCATTTT
CASSPPGWGNQPQHF
>NA|NA|TRBJ2-7|TRBV6-5
TGTGCCAGCAGTTACTCACGGGGTCGGCTCGAATACGAGCAGTACTTC
CASSYSRGRLEYEQYF
>TRBD2|NA|TRBJ2-5|TRBV27
TGTGCCAGCAGGAAAGAGCTAGCGGGAGGGGAGACCCAGTACTTC
CASRKELAGGETQYF
>NA|NA|TRBJ2-5|TRBV5-1
TGCGCCAGCAGCGTCACTAGCAAAGAGACCCAGTACTTC
CASSVTSKETQYF
>NA|NA|TRBJ2-5|TRBV5-1
TGCGCCAGCAGCTTGGTCCCTCAAGAGACCCAGTACTTC
CASSLVPQETQYF
>TRBD1|NA|TRBJ2-1|TRBV19
TGTGCCAGTAGTATGGGCAGGGGGACCTACAATGAGCAGTTCTTC
CASSMGRGTYNEQFF
>NA|NA|TRBJ2-1|TRBV7-2
TGTGCCAGCAGCCGTCAGGGCGGGGCGGGTGAGCAGTTCTTC
CASSRQGGAGEQFF
>NA|NA|TRBJ1-2|TRBV4-1
TGCGCCAGCAGCCCCGGGACAAAAATTACATATGGCTACACCTTC
CASSPGTKITYGYTF
>TRBD2|few|TRBJ2-1|TRBV9
TGTGCCAGCAGCGGACCTAGCGGGGGTTACAATGAGCAGTTCTTC
CASSGPSGGYNEQFF
>NA|NA|TRBJ2-2|TRBV27
TGTGCCAGCAGTCCGGAGTCACGGGCCGGGGAGCTGTTTTTT
CASSPESRAGELFF
>NA|NA|TRBJ2-2|TRBV6-4
TGTGCCAGCAGTGCCTTCACAGGGACCGGGGAGCTGTTTTTT
CASSAFTGTGELFF
>NA|NA|TRBJ2-7|TRBV6-5
TGTGCCAGCAGTTACTCTGACAGCTCCTACGAGCAGTACTTC
CASSYSDSSYEQYF
>TRBD1|once|TRBJ2-7|TRBV7-6
TGTGCCAGCAGCTCCGGACAGGGAAAGTGGCAGTACTTC
CASSSGQGKWQYF
>NA|NA|TRBJ1-2|TRBV30
TGTGCCTGGAGTCCCCAGGCGTCTATTGGCTACACCTTC
CAWSPQASIGYTF
>NA|NA|TRBJ2-1|TRBV29-1
TGCAGCGTTGAACATCCCGCTCGGTACAATGAGCAGTTCTTC
CSVEHPARYNEQFF
>NA|NA|TRBJ2-6|TRBV6-5
TGTGCCAGCACCCCAACAGCCTCTGGGGCCAACGTCCTGACTTTC
CASTPTASGANVLTF
>NA|NA|TRBJ1-5|TRBV6-5
TGTGCCAGCAGTCCGGGGAATAGCAATCAGCCCCAGCATTTT
CASSPGNSNQPQHF
>NA|NA|TRBJ1-1|TRBV5-1
TGCGCCAGCAGCGATAAACGGGAAAAGGACACTGAAGCTTTCTTT
CASSDKREKDTEAFF
>TRBD2|NA|TRBJ2-7|TRBV5-5
TGTGCCAGCAGCCATTGGCTGGGAGGGCCGGGCGAGCAGTACTTC
CASSHWLGGPGEQYF
>NA|NA|TRBJ2-7|TRBV30
TGTGCCTGGGGACAGTCCTCCTACGAGCAGTACTTC
CAWGQSSYEQYF
>TRBD1|NA|TRBJ2-7|TRBV7-7
TGTGCCAGCAGCTTAGGGGTCGACAGGGCGTACGAGCAGTACTTC
CASSLGVDRAYEQYF
>NA|once|TRBJ2-3|TRBV10-3
TGTGCCATCAGTGAGTCGATGACGACAGGCCCTAGCACAGATACGCAGTATTTT
CAISESMTTGPSTDTQYF
>TRBD2|few|TRBJ2-7|TRBV28
TGTGCCAGCAGGAGTAAAGCGGGGCCAGCACACACCTACGAGCAGTACTTC
CASRSKAGPAHTYEQYF
>TRBD2|NA|TRBJ2-1|TRBV30
TGTGCCTGGAGTGTAGGACTAGCGGGAAACAATGAGCAGTTCTTC
CAWSVGLAGNNEQFF
>TRBD2|few|TRBJ2-7|TRBV5-1
TGCGCCAGCACCGGGGGGGGACCCTACGAGCAGTACTTC
CASTGGGPYEQYF
>TRBD1|NA|TRBJ1-1|TRBV2
TGTGCCAGCAGGAAGGACAGGGCGGGCACTGAAGCTTTCTTT
CASRKDRAGTEAFF
>TRBD1|NA|TRBJ1-2|TRBV5-1
TGCGCCAGCAGCTTGGGGCCAGGGGGCGGCTACACCTTC
CASSLGPGGGYTF
>NA|NA|TRBJ2-1|TRBV4-1
TGCGCCAGCGGGAGGGGGGGCAATGAGCAGTTCTTC
CASGRGGNEQFF
>NA|NA|TRBJ2-1|TRBV6-5
TGTGCCAGCAGTTATAACGGGAATGAGCAGTTCTTC
CASSYNGNEQFF
>NA|NA|TRBJ1-5|TRBV6-1
TGTGCCAGCAGTGGGACAGCCCAAGGGCCATATAGCAATCAGCCCCAGCATTTT
CASSGTAQGPYSNQPQHF
>NA|few|TRBJ1-2|TRBV7-8
TGTGCCAGCAGCCACCCAGGGGTTGGGGGCTACACCTTC
CASSHPGVGGYTF
>NA|NA|TRBJ2-2|TRBV5-1
TGCGCCAGCAGCTTCAGCGGCGTTGGTCTTGGGGAGCTGTTTTTT
CASSFSGVGLGELFF